The 5 T cell receptor gamma chains presented below share a single source sample, sequenced in a study of γδ T cells in repeated Plasmodium falciparum infection. Bulk repertoires came from Vgamma9/Vdelta2+ or Vdelta2-negative gammadelta T cells flow-sorted from PBMC. TCRdb redid clone calling on the multiplex PCR reads using CATT. The sample has around 27,000 gamma-chain clones, 1.4% seen once. Material: gamma-delta T cells from blood. Source of these receptors: a pool of human donors (malaria-infected and uninfected, not separated).

To note about this clone: The protein TCRdb lists belongs to a much larger clone and differs from this DNA's translation at residue 4, which points to a read error; the protein shown is made from the DNA. This chain joins TRGV9 and TRGJ1 or TRGJ2. Germline values: CDR1 GITISATS, CDR2 ISYDGTV (reference sequence). With 11 bases clipped from V and 0 bases from J, the junction kept 13 bases outside the gene matches. This CDR3 has 14 residues. CDR3 region: CASMVPKNYYKKLF. DNA of the CDR3: TGTGCCTCGATGGTCCCCAAGAATTATTATAAGAAACTCTTT.

In its sample, this clone was seen many times. A read error is possible here, since a much larger clone lies one base away. The chain is built from TRGV9 and TRGJ1 or TRGJ2. The J gene is not listed in TCRdb, so it was assigned here from a DNA match to germline. This CDR3 region has 12 residues. CDR1 and CDR2 from the germline V gene are GITISATS and ISYDGTV (reference sequence). Trimming took 6 bases from V and 3 from J; bases not matched to a gene: 5. The CDR3 reads CALWWCYYKKLF. CDR3 in DNA: TGTGCCTTGTGGTGGTGTTATTATAAGAAACTCTTT.

This clone was recorded at least ten times. This DNA's translation differs at residue 8 from TCRdb's protein, which comes from a much larger clone; a read error is likely, and the protein shown is translated from the DNA. The chain carries TRGV9 and TRGJP. This CDR3 has 16 amino acids. Germline CDR1 is GITISATS and CDR2 is ISYDGTV (reference sequence). J lost 9 bases, V lost 0 bases, and 5 bases had no gene match. The CDR3 bases are TGTGCCTTGTGGGAGGTGACAGGGTTGGGCAAAAAAATCAAGGTATTT. Its protein is CALWEVTGLGKKIKVF.

Notes on this clone: A single base is all that separates this from a far larger clone, so a read error is likely. Other DNA sequences of this sample code for an identical CDR3. This chain connects TRGV9 to TRGJP. No J segment appears in TCRdb, so it was assigned here by matching the sequence to germline. Germline V gene sequence: CDR1 GITISATS, CDR2 ISYDGTV (reference sequence). The CDR3 runs 19 residues. CDR3 loop: CALWEVPGGQELGKKIKVF. The CDR3 bases are TGTGCCTTGTGGGAGGTGCCTGGGGGCCAAGAGCTGGGCAAAAAAATCAAGGTATTT.

Comment on this clone: This sample includes further DNA sequences coding for the same CDR3. No J gene call was made, and the V gene is TRGV2. The CDR3 sequence is 31 residues long. The V gene's germline CDR1 is EGSNGY and CDR2 YDSYNSKV. The CDR3: CATWDGFIIRNSLAVEQRWLSQVSIGRIQHF. For the CDR3, the DNA is TGTGCCACCTGGGACGGGTTTATTATAAGAAACTCTTTAGCAGTGGAACAACGCTGGTTGTCACAGGTAAGTATCGGAAGAATACAACATTTC.